Sequencing of this T cell receptor beta chain was carried out in a study of metastatic and nonmetastatic thyroid tumors. Study overall: It was across blood and tumor or nodule tissue from malignant and benign thyroid patients that repertoires were compared.

Many counts were recorded for this clone. What it binds is unknown. Study-wide results and caveats: Significantly greater TCR beta diversity was reportedly found in malignant thyroid tumors than in benign nodules (in blood and tumor).

Before thyroid surgery, none of the patients had received any treatment. Authors' data handling: Researchers built a distant-metastasis classifier for papillary thyroid cancer that drew on CDR3 differences across clinicopathological groups. TCRdb re-clonotyped the PCR reads via MiXCR. These V and J calls are TCRdb output, not the study's own analysis. Of tens of thousands of clones in the sample, more than 20% were seen once. The TCR sequence derives from a female donor with papillary thyroid cancer or a benign thyroid nodule (not recorded which). Some clones in this sample may be carry-over from other donors' samples. Material: adjacent normal tissue.

The CDR3 here is CASSPPSGPYNEQFF. The DNA of the CDR3 is TGCGCCAGCAGCCCCCCTAGCGGTCCCTACAATGAGCAGTTCTTC. This chain uses TRBV4-1 with TRBJ2-1; 7 nucleotides line up with TRBD2. Trimming at V came to 4 bases and at J to 2 bases, leaving 5 bases not matched to a gene. This CDR3 contains 15 residues. Germline V gene sequence: CDR1 MGHRA, CDR2 YSYEKL.